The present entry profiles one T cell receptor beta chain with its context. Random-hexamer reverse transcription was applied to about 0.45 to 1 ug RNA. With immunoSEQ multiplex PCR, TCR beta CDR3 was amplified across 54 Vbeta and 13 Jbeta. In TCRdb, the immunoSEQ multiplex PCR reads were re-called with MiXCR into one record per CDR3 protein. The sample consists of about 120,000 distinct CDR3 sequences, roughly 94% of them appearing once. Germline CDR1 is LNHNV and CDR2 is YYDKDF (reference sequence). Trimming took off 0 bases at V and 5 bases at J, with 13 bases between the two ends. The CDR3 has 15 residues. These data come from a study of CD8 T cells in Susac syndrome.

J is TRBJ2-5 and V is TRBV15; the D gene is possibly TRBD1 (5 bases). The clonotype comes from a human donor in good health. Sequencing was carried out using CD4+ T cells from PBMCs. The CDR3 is CATSRDLQARETQYF. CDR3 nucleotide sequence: TGTGCCACCAGCAGAGATTTACAGGCCCGGGAGACCCAGTACTTC. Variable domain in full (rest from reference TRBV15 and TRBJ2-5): DAMVIQNPRYQVTQFGKPVTLSCSQTLNHNVMYWYQQKSSQAPKLLFHYYDKDFNNEADTPDNFQSRRPNTSFCFLDIRSPGLGDTAMYLCATSRDLQARETQYFGPGTRLLVL.